This section outlines one T cell receptor beta chain sequence together with its context. This clone showed up just once. The antigen it binds to is not known. Base qualities are not provided; no much larger clone lies one nucleotide away. This entry comes from a study of blood T cell repertoires in COVID-19 (TCRdb year 2020). Describing the broader study: Collaborator samples came from the United States, Italy and Spain and covered acute and convalescent phases of COVID-19. The sample metadata nearly always contained a de-identified subject ID, COVID-19 status, age in years and sex. A freely available public database, intended as a resource for researchers studying the immune response to SARS-CoV-2, is where the repertoires were released. The material from the prospective study consisted of cDNA or gDNA derived from T cells, B-cell-depleted T cells, or PBMCs. Deeply sampled blood TCRbeta repertoires from subjects exposed to, actively infected with, or recovered from COVID-19 were included in the dataset. The samples were drawn from the first 160 participants of the ongoing ImmuneRACE study and from over 950 subjects provided by 6 global collaborators. HLA class I and class II types, where available, came from metadata supplied by the sample provider rather than from assay-based typing. Broad study findings and their caveats: The quantity of clinical and demographic metadata differed by source and by participant and was supplied without curation.

The immunoSEQ Assay, a bias-controlled multiplex PCR, was used to amplify TCRbeta CDR3 regions from genomic DNA. The original methods were these. The number of nucleated cells in each sample was estimated from the amplification of reference gene primers within the assay. Sequence reads were collapsed and filtered to measure the absolute abundance of every unique TCRbeta CDR3 rearrangement. Productive Simpson clonality was computed per sample as the square root of Simpson's diversity index over productive rearrangements. The clones in this table, taken by TCRdb from immuneACCESS, are in-frame only. Not every clone is retained; where verified, under half of the shortfall comes from an unresolved V gene, and the cause of the rest is unknown. V, J and clone size are those of that table, while D and trimming were read from the DNA. Recorded for this sample are around 59,000 clones; less than 85% of them occurred a single time. 18% of the sample is taken by the ten largest.

CDR1 and CDR2, per the germline V gene, are MGHDK and SYGVNS. The CDR3 has 14 amino acids, counting the end cysteine and phenylalanine. The entry retains the CDR3 DNA only, 42 bases that are in frame from base 1. V is cut back by 6 bases and J by 3 bases, with 5 bases in the junction unmatched. The collaborating institutions used their own protocols to collect whole blood in K2EDTA tubes. For TCRbeta analysis, collaborators shipped samples as frozen whole blood, isolated PBMCs, or DNA extracted from either of those sample types. The sequence links TRBV25-1 to TRBJ2-3; a stretch of 8 junction bases matches TRBD2. The specimen sequenced was peripheral blood. The sequence came from a woman in her forties or fifties with active or convalescent COVID-19. In nucleotide form, the sequence is TGTGCCAGCAGCCGTAGCGGGACTACAGATACGCAGTATTTT. It specifies CASSRSGTTDTQYF.